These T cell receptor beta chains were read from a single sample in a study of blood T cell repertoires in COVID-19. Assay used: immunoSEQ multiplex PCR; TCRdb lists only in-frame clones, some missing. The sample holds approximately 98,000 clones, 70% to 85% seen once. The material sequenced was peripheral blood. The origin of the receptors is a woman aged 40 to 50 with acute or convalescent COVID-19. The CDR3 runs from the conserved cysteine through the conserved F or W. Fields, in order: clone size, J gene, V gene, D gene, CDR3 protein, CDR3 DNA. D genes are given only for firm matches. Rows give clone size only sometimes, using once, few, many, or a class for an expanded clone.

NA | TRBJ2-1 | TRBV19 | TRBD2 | CASSIGLAVNEQFF | TGTGCCAGTAGTATAGGGCTAGCGGTCAATGAGCAGTTCTTC
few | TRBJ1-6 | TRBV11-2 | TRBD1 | CASSSQGQYNSPLHF | TGTGCCAGCAGCTCCCAGGGACAGTATAATTCACCCCTCCACTTT
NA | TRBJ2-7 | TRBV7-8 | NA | CASSLDENSYEQYF | TGTGCCAGCAGCTTAGACGAGAACTCCTACGAGCAGTACTTC
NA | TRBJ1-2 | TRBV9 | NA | CASSVDDGGAAGYTF | TGTGCCAGCAGCGTAGACGACGGGGGGGCTGCTGGCTACACCTTC
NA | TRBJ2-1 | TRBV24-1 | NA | CATSDRQGGRNEQFF | TGTGCCACCAGTGATAGGCAGGGTGGGCGGAATGAGCAGTTCTTC
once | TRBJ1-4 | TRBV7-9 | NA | CASSGEVGRSSNEKLFF | TGTGCCAGCAGCGGTGAGGTTGGAAGGAGTTCTAATGAAAAACTGTTTTTT
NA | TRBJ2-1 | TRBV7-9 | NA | CASSMDEQFF | TGTGCCAGCTCTATGGATGAGCAGTTCTTC
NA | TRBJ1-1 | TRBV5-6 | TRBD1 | CASSLAAGQVDSSQAFF | TGTGCCAGCAGCTTGGCCGCGGGACAGGTCGACTCTTCCCAAGCTTTCTTT
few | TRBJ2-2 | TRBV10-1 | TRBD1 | CASSGGTGPTGELFF | TGCGCCAGCAGTGGGGGGACAGGTCCCACCGGGGAGCTGTTTTTT
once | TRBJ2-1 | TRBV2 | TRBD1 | CASTRTGNGEQFF | TGTGCCAGCACCCGGACAGGGAACGGTGAGCAGTTCTTC
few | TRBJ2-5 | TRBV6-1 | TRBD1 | CASSEVGQGGETQYF | TGTGCCAGCAGTGAAGTTGGACAGGGCGGAGAGACCCAGTACTTC
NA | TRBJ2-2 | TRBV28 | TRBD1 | CASTDSRDRGSTGELFF | TGTGCCAGCACCGACTCACGGGACAGGGGGTCCACCGGGGAGCTGTTTTTT
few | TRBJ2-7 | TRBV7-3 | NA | CAPLGREQYF | TGTGCCCCCCTAGGTAGGGAGCAGTACTTC
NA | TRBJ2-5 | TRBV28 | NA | CASSLVGNGETQYF | TGTGCCAGCAGTTTAGTCGGGAATGGGGAGACCCAGTACTTC
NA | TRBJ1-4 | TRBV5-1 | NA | CASSVAKMGVTNEKLFF | TGCGCCAGCAGTGTGGCAAAAATGGGCGTGACTAATGAAAAACTGTTTTTT
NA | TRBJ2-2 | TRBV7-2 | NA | CASSLDGAGKLELFF | TGTGCCAGCAGCTTAGATGGGGCAGGGAAGTTGGAGCTGTTTTTT
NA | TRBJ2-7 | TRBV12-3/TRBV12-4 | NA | CASRYRVYEQYF | TGTGCCAGCAGGTACAGAGTTTACGAGCAGTACTTC
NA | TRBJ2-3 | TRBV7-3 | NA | CASSEGSFLGTDTQYF | TGTGCCAGCAGCGAGGGAAGTTTTTTGGGGACAGATACGCAGTATTTT
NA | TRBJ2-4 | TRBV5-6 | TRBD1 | CASSSLGTGKNIQYF | TGTGCCAGCAGCTCGCTAGGGACAGGGAAAAACATTCAGTACTTC
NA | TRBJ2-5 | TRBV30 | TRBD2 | CAWSGGLAGETQYF | TGTGCCTGGAGTGGAGGACTAGCGGGGGAGACCCAGTACTTC
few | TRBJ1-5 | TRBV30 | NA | CAWSPYSNQPQHF | TGTGCCTGGTCCCCGTATAGCAATCAGCCCCAGCATTTT
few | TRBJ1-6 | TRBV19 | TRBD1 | CASSKDRRESPLHF | TGTGCCAGTAGTAAGGACAGGAGGGAATCACCCCTCCACTTT
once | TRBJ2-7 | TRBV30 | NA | CAWSPGTVYEQYF | TGTGCCTGGAGTCCGGGGACTGTCTACGAGCAGTACTTC
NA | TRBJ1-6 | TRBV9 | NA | CASSVDPGNSPLHF | TGTGCCAGCAGCGTAGATCCAGGGAATTCACCCCTCCACTTT
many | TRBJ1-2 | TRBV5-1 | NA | CASSLVGGAQDGYTF | TGCGCCAGCAGCTTGGTAGGTGGGGCTCAGGATGGCTACACCTTC
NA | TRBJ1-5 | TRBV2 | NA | CASRGGPSNQPQHF | TGTGCCAGCAGGGGGGGACCGAGCAATCAGCCCCAGCATTTT
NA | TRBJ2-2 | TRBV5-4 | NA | CASRPSQGSGELFF | TGTGCCAGCAGGCCTTCACAGGGAAGCGGGGAGCTGTTTTTT
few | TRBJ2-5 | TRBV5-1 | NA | CASSGQSPGETQYF | TGCGCCAGCAGCGGACAGTCGCCAGGGGAGACCCAGTACTTC
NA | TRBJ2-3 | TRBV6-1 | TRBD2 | CASSEGAASGGADTQYF | TGTGCCAGCAGTGAAGGGGCGGCTAGCGGGGGTGCAGATACGCAGTATTTT
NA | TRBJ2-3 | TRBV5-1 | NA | CASSLSAGGTDTQYF | TGCGCCAGCAGCTTGTCGGCAGGGGGCACAGATACGCAGTATTTT
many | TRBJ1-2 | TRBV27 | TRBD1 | CASSSPGQGTYGYTF | TGTGCCAGCAGTTCCCCTGGACAGGGGACGTATGGCTACACCTTC
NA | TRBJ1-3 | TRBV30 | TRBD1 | CAWERDRVFGFPGNTIYF | TGTGCCTGGGAGAGGGACAGGGTGTTCGGATTCCCTGGAAACACCATATATTTT
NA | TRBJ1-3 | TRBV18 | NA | CASSPDFAGNTIYF | TGTGCCAGCTCACCGGACTTCGCTGGAAACACCATATATTTT
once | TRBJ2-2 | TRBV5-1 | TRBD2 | CASSSGLAVGNTGELFF | TGCGCCAGCAGCTCTGGACTAGCGGTTGGGAACACCGGGGAGCTGTTTTTT
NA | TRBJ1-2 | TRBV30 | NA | CAWNAGQRNGYTF | TGTGCCTGGAATGCAGGACAGAGGAATGGCTACACCTTC
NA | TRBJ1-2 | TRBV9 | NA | CASSGRIRGRDGYTF | TGTGCCAGCAGCGGCCGAATCAGGGGTCGGGATGGCTACACCTTC
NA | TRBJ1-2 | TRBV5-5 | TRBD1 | CASSLQGAGGYTF | TGTGCCAGCAGCCTACAGGGGGCCGGTGGCTACACCTTC
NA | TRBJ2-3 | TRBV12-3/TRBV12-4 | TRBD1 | CASSLQGADTQYF | TGTGCCAGCAGTTTGCAGGGGGCAGATACGCAGTATTTT
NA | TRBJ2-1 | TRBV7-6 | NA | CASSPGTFLISNEQFF | TGTGCCAGCAGCCCGGGGACTTTTTTAATCTCGAATGAGCAGTTCTTC
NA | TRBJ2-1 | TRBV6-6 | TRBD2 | CASSTTLAGRHNEQFF | TGTGCCAGCAGTACAACCCTAGCGGGACGCCACAATGAGCAGTTCTTC
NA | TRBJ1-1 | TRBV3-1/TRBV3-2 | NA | CASSQAGREAFF | TGTGCCAGCAGCCAAGCGGGGAGAGAAGCTTTCTTT
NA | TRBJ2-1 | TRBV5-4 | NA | CASSLAHSNEQFF | TGTGCCAGCAGCTTGGCGCACAGCAATGAGCAGTTCTTC
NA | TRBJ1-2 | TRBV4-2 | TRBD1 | CASSQDGTGGSYGYTF | TGTGCCAGCAGCCAAGACGGGACAGGGGGCTCCTATGGCTACACCTTC
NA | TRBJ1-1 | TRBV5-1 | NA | CASSLGLNTEAFF | TGCGCCAGCAGCTTGGGGCTGAACACTGAAGCTTTCTTT
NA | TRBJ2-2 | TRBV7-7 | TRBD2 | CASSLSGGASTGELFF | TGTGCCAGCAGCTTAAGCGGGGGGGCGAGTACCGGGGAGCTGTTTTTT
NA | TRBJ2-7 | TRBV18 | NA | CASSPDATGSYEQYF | TGTGCCAGCTCCCCCGACGCGACAGGATCCTACGAGCAGTACTTC
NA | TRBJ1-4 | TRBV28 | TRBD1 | CASRKYRGRANEKLFF | TGTGCCAGCAGAAAATACAGGGGGCGAGCTAATGAAAAACTGTTTTTT
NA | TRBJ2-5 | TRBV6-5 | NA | CASTTTRDTETQYF | TGTGCCAGCACCACTACCCGGGACACGGAGACCCAGTACTTC
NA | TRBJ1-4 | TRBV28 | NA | CASSSSGAANEKLFF | TGTGCCAGCAGTTCATCAGGGGCGGCTAATGAAAAACTGTTTTTT
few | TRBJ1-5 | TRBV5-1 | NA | CASSLGTHSNQPQHF | TGCGCCAGCAGCTTGGGTACACATAGCAATCAGCCCCAGCATTTT
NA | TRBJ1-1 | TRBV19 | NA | CASSMFSSTEAFF | TGTGCCAGTAGTATGTTCTCGAGCACTGAAGCTTTCTTT
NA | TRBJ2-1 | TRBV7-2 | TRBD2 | CASSLDRTSGGPYDEQFF | TGTGCCAGCAGCTTAGATAGGACTAGCGGGGGGCCTTATGATGAGCAGTTCTTC
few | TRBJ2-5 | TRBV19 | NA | CASSMTNFPETQYF | TGTGCCAGTAGTATGACAAATTTTCCTGAGACCCAGTACTTC
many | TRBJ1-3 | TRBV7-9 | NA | CASSYGTPWMASSGNTIYF | TGTGCCAGCAGCTACGGGACACCGTGGATGGCCAGCTCTGGAAACACCATATATTTT
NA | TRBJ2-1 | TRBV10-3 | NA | CAISESTGRAASSYNEQFF | TGTGCCATCAGTGAGTCGACAGGCCGGGCGGCAAGCTCCTACAATGAGCAGTTCTTC
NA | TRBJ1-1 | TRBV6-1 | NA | CASSGADRPEAFF | TGTGCCAGCAGTGGAGCAGACAGGCCTGAAGCTTTCTTT
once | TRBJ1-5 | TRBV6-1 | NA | CASSDRTVHQPQHF | TGTGCCAGCAGTGACAGGACAGTGCATCAGCCCCAGCATTTT
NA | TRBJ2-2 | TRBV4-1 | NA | CASSQGPLANTGELFF | TGCGCCAGCAGCCAAGGGCCCCTCGCGAACACCGGGGAGCTGTTTTTT
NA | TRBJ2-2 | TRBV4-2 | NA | CASSQGHNTGELFF | TGTGCCAGCAGCCAGGGACATAACACCGGGGAGCTGTTTTTT
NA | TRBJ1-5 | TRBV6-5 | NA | CASSYTQGSNQPQHF | TGTGCCAGCAGTTACACGCAGGGTAGCAATCAGCCCCAGCATTTT